The T cell receptor (beta chain) under discussion was sequenced for a study of cytomegalovirus exposure and HLA in healthy donors. Overall study: A prior analysis found roughly 110 million unique TCR beta sequences from roughly 180 million T cells. A preliminary data release comprised tens of millions of unique TCRs obtained from HLA-typed donors.

The PCR ran on 60 Vbeta and 13 Jbeta primers. The assay was immunoSEQ multiplex PCR, and TCRdb's table has in-frame clones only and misses some. The sample lists more than 150,000 clones, about 82% occurring once. Overall study results and limits: Presence/absence analysis assumed near-uniform sequencing depth across donors.

The V segment lost 0 bases and the J segment 2 bases; nucleotides outside the gene matches: 10. This CDR3 is built from 17 residues. From germline, CDR1 is SGHAT and CDR2 FQNNGV. The table lists this clone with a count of one. Its specificity is not known. The sequencing input was PBMCs. This TCR came from a young woman in good health and CMV-seronegative. V and J are TRBV11-2 and TRBJ2-7, with 7 bases matching TRBD1. As DNA, the CDR3 is TGTGCCAGCAGCTTAGAGTCCGGCAGGGGGTTGGCCTACGAGCAGTACTTC. It encodes CASSLESGRGLAYEQYF.